Detailed here is one TCR beta chain. The antigen is not known. The CDR3 is made up of 11 amino acids. In germline, CDR1 is SEHNR, CDR2 FQNEAQ (reference sequence). V dropped 1 base and J dropped 6 bases, with 3 bases sitting between them. This sample is drawn from a study of OX40 agonist ivuxolimab in advanced cancers. About the study: At doses from 0.01 to 10 mg/kg, patients were given intravenous ivuxolimab every 2 weeks. Males comprised around 78% of the group, whose mean age was 60 years (range about 23 to 80). Patients in dose escalation had liver, melanoma, kidney or head and neck cancers. Notes on the study in general: Blood T cells, both CD4+ and CD8+, expanded clonally by week 6 at 0.1 to 3.0 mg/kg.

TCRdb's copy holds only in-frame clones and misses some; the assay was immunoSEQ multiplex PCR. The sample has more than 85,000 clones; about 89% are singletons. Source: CD4+ or CD8+ T cells sorted from blood, taken in a trial of the OX40 agonist ivuxolimab. The J gene is TRBJ1-1, the V gene TRBV7-9; D unclear. This clonotype originated in an adult with an advanced solid tumor such as melanoma, head and neck, liver or kidney cancer. CDR3 residues: CASSLVSEAFF. CDR3 DNA: TGTGCCAGCAGCTTAGTATCTGAAGCTTTCTTT.